Below, one T cell receptor beta chain is given with its context. The assay was immunoSEQ multiplex PCR, and TCRdb's table has in-frame clones only and misses some. The top ten hold 3.1% of the sample, which has roughly 230,000 clones, 90% seen once. V lost 5 bases, J lost 1 base, and 8 bases stayed unmatched. The length of the CDR3 is 16 residues. Germline CDR1 reads MDHEN; CDR2 reads SYDVKM. This entry is derived from a study of cytomegalovirus exposure and HLA in healthy donors. The overall study: The platform used for the 120 validation repertoires matched that of the 666 first-cohort repertoires, a later analysis reported.

The TCR was taken from a woman younger than 45 in good health and CMV-seronegative. The sample taken for sequencing was PBMCs. V and J are TRBV28 and TRBJ2-7; 10 nucleotides agree with TRBD1. The CDR3 here is CASSTFGTGVSYEQYF. The CDR3 DNA is TGTGCCAGCAGTACCTTCGGGACAGGGGTGTCCTACGAGCAGTACTTC.